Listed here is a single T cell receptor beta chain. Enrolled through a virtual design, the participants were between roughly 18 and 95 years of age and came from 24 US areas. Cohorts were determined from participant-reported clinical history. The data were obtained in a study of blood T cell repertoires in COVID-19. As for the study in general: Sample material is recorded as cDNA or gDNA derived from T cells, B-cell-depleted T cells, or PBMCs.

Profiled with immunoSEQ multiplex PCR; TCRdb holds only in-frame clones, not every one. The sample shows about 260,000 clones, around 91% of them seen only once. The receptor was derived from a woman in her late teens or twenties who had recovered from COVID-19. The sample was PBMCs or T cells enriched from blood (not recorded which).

The CDR3 region is CASQRSGPYNEQFF. The CDR3 bases are TGTGCCAGCCAGCGTAGCGGGCCGTACAATGAGCAGTTCTTC. The chain carries TRBV13 and TRBJ2-1; 7 nucleotides align to TRBD2. The CDR3 sequence is 14 residues long. Germline-derived CDR1 and CDR2 are PRHDT and FYEKMQ (reference sequence). Trimming cost V 8 bases and J 4 bases; bases outside gene matches: 8.